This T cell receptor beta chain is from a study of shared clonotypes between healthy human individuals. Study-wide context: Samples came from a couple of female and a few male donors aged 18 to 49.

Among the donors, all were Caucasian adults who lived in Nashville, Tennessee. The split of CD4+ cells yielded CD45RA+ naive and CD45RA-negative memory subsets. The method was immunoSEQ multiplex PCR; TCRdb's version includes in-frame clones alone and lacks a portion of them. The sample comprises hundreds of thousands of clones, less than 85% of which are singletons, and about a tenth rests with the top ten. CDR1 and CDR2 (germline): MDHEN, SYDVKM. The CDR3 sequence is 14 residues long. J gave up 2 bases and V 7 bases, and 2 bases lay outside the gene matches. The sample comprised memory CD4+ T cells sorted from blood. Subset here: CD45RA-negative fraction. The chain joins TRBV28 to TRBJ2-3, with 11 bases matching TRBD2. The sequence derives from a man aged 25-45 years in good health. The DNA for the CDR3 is TGTGCCAGCAAGGGACTAGCGGTCACAGATACGCAGTATTTT. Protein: CASKGLAVTDTQYF. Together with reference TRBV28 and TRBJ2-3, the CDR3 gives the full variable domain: DVKVTQSSRYLVKRTGEKVFLECVQDMDHENMFWYRQDPGLGLRLIYFSYDVKMKEKGDIPEGYSVSREKKERFSLILESASTNQTSMYLCASKGLAVTDTQYFGPGTRLTVL.